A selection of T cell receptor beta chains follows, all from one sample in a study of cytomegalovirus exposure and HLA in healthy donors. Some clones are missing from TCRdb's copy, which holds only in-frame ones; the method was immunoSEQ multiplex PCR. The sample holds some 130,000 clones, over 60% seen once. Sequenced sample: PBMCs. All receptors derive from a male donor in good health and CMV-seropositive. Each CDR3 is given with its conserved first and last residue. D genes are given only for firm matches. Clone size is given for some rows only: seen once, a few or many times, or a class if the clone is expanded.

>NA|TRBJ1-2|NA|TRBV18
CASSPRQIQDGYTF
TGTGCCAGCTCACCCCGACAGATTCAGGACGGCTACACCTTC
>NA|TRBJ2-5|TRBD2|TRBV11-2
CASSLDPPRTSEETQYF
TGTGCCAGCAGCTTAGATCCCCCCCGGACTAGCGAAGAGACCCAGTACTTC
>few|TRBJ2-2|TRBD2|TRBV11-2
CASSSYRTSGSDTGELFF
TGTGCCAGCAGCTCTTATAGGACTAGCGGCTCGGACACCGGGGAGCTGTTTTTT
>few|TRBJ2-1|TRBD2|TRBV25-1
CASSEPKGLANEQFF
TGTGCCAGCAGTGAACCAAAGGGACTAGCCAATGAGCAGTTCTTC
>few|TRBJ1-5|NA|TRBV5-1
CASSLGGSNNQPQHF
TGCGCCAGCAGCTTGGGAGGGTCCAACAATCAGCCCCAGCATTTT
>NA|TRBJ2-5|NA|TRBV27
CASSPTEGSWETQYF
TGTGCCAGCAGTCCCACGGAGGGGAGTTGGGAGACCCAGTACTTC
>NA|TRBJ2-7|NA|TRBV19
CASSRGYEQYF
TGTGCCAGTAGCAGGGGCTACGAGCAGTACTTC
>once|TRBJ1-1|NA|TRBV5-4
CASSLVGSPNTEAFF
TGTGCCAGCAGCTTGGTGGGCAGTCCCAACACTGAAGCTTTCTTT
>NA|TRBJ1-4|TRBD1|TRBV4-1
CASSQPGTDYEKLFF
TGCGCCAGCAGCCAGCCCGGGACAGATTATGAAAAACTGTTTTTT
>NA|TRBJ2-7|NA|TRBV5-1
CASSLGGPGDEQYF
TGCGCCAGCAGCTTGGGGGGCCCGGGGGACGAGCAGTACTTC
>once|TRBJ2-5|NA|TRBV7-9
CASSLGVPGSAQETQYF
TGTGCCAGCAGCTTAGGGGTGCCGGGTTCGGCTCAAGAGACCCAGTACTTC
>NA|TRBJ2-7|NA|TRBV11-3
CASNKNGGEQYF
TGTGCCAGCAACAAAAACGGGGGCGAGCAGTACTTC
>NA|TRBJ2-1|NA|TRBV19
CASQSRDLSYNEQFF
TGTGCCAGCCAAAGCAGGGATCTCTCCTACAATGAGCAGTTCTTC
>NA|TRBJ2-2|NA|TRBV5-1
CASSQSVGRSNTGELFF
TGCGCCAGCAGCCAAAGCGTCGGTCGGTCGAACACCGGGGAGCTGTTTTTT
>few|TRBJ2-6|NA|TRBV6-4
CASSDGAPGANVLTF
TGTGCCAGCAGTGACGGGGCCCCTGGGGCCAACGTCCTGACTTTC
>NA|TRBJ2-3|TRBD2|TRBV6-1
CASSEERSGGETDTQYF
TGTGCCAGCAGTGAAGAAAGGAGCGGGGGGGAAACAGATACGCAGTATTTT
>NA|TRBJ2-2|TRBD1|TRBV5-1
CASSLRGQGYTGELFF
TGCGCCAGCAGCTTGCGAGGACAGGGTTACACCGGGGAGCTGTTTTTT
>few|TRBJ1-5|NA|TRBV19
CASTLLGGRNQPQHF
TGTGCCAGTACCCTATTGGGGGGTCGCAATCAGCCCCAGCATTTT
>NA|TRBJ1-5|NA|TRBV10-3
CAISDLGGGKPQHF
TGTGCCATCAGTGATCTAGGGGGGGGTAAACCCCAGCATTTT
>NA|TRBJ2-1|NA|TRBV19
CASSTQGVGLVSEQFF
TGTGCCAGTAGTACACAGGGGGTTGGACTAGTAAGTGAGCAGTTCTTC
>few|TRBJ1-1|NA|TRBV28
CASNFMNTEAFF
TGTGCCAGCAATTTCATGAACACTGAAGCTTTCTTT